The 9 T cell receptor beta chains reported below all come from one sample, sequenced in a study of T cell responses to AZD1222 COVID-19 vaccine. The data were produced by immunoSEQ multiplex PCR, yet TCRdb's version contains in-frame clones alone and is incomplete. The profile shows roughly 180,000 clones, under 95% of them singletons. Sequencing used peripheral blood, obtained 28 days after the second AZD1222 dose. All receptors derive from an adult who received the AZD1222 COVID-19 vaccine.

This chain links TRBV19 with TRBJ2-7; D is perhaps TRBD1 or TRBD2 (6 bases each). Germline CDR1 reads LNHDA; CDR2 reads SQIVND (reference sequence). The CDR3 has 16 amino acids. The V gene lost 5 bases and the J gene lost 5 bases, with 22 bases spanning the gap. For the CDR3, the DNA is TGTGCCAGTAGTCATATATGGGGGGCGCGCGAAGACGAGCAGTACTTC. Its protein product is CASSHIWGAREDEQYF.

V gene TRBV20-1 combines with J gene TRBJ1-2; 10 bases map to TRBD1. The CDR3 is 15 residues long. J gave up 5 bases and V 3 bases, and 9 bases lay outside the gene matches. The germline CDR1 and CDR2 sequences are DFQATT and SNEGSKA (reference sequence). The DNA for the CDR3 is TGCAGTGCTAGTCGACAGGGGGCATCAGGGTATGGCTACACCTTC. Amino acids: CSASRQGASGYGYTF.

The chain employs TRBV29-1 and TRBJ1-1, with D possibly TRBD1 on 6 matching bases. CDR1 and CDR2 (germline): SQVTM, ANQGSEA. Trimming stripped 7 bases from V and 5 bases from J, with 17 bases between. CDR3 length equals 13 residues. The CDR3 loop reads CSALPGAGTEAFF. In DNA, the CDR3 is TGCAGCGCCCTCCCGGGGGCAGGGACTGAAGCTTTCTTT.

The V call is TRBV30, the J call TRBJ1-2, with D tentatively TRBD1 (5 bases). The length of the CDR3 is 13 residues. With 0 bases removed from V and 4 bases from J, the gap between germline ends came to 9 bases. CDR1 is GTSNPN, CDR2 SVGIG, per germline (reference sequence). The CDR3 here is CAWSVMGGYGYTF. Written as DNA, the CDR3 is TGTGCCTGGAGTGTTATGGGGGGCTATGGCTACACCTTC.

The CDR3 bases are TGTGCCAGCAGCGCCAGCGCGAGCTCCTACAATGAGCAGTTCTTC. The encoded protein is CASSASASSYNEQFF. The chain employs TRBV5-8 and TRBJ2-1, with D unclear. The germline V gene encodes CDR1 SGHTS and CDR2 YDEGEE. V lost 4 bases and J lost 0, with 11 bases in between. The CDR3 spans 15 residues.

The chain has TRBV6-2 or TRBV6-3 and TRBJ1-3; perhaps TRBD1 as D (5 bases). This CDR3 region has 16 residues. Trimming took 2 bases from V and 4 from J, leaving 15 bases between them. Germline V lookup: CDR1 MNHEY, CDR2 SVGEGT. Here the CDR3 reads CASSYRGELKGNTIYF. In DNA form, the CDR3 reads TGTGCCAGCAGTTACCGGGGCGAGTTGAAAGGAAACACCATATATTTT.

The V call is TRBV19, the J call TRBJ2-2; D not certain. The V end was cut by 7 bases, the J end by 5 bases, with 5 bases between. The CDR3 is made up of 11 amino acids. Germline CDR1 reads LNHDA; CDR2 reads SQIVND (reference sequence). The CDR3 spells CASTTTGELFF. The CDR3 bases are TGTGCCAGTACGACGACCGGGGAGCTGTTTTTT.

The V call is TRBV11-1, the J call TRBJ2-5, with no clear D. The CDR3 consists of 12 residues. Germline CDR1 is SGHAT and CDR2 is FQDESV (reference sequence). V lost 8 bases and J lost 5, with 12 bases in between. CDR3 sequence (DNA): TGTGCCAGCGGTTCTGGGGTCGAGACCCAGTACTTC. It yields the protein CASGSGVETQYF.

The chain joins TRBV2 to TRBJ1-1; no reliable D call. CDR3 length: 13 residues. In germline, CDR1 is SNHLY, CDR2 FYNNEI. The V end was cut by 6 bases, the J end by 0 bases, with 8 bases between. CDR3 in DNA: TGTGCCAGCAGGGCCGAGGTGAACACTGAAGCTTTCTTT. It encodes CASRAEVNTEAFF.